Following are 26 T cell receptor beta chains from one sample sequenced in a study of blood T cells in healthy people across ages. It was with a sample-barcoded 5' primer and a J-beta primer mix that a second PCR of roughly 7 to 11 cycles was run. One entry per CDR3 protein, called by TCRdb with MiXCR from the 5' RACE reads. This sample has approximately 940,000 distinct CDR3 sequences, with under 50% found just once. The specimen sequenced was blood. All receptors come from a man aged 25 to 40 in good health.

The chain recombines TRBV20-1 with TRBJ2-6; no clear D gene. V lost 3 bases, J lost 0 bases, and 3 bases lay in between. In germline, CDR1 is DFQATT, CDR2 SNEGSKA (reference sequence). The CDR3 extends over 13 amino acids. The DNA for the CDR3 is TGCAGTGCTAGGATCTCTGGGGCCAACGTCCTGACTTTC. Its translation is CSARISGANVLTF.

The rearrangement joins TRBV24-1 to TRBJ2-3, with D maybe TRBD2 (7 bases). Germline V gene sequence: CDR1 KGHDR, CDR2 SFDVKD. V lost 3 bases and J lost 0, with 12 bases in between. This CDR3 is built from 16 residues. The CDR3 loop is CATSDPRGASTDTQYF. DNA of the CDR3: TGTGCCACCAGTGATCCTCGGGGGGCTAGCACAGATACGCAGTATTTT.

The chain combines TRBV29-1 with TRBJ2-1; 9 bases map to TRBD1. The CDR3 runs to 14 residues. CDR1 and CDR2 (germline): SQVTM, ANQGSEA. After removal of 5 bases from V and 5 bases from J, the junction contained 7 bases not matched to a gene. CDR3 nucleotide sequence: TGCAGCGTTTCGACAGGGGGGCGTAACAATGAGCAGTTCTTC. The encoded protein is CSVSTGGRNNEQFF.

The gene calls are TRBV5-1 and TRBJ2-3, with TRBD1 as a possible D gene (6 bases). V lost 4 bases to trimming and J lost 6 bases, with 15 bases between them. CDR3 length: 14 residues. Germline assignment: CDR1 SGHRS and CDR2 YFSETQ. For the CDR3, the DNA is TGCGCCAGCAGCGTGGGACAAGATCGGGATACGCAGTATTTT. Its protein product is CASSVGQDRDTQYF.

This clonotype has only a few counts. This chain links TRBV10-3 with TRBJ2-1, with 8 positions matching TRBD2. The J segment lost 3 bases and the V segment lost 0 bases, leaving 4 bases of the junction unmatched. Germline V lookup: CDR1 ENHRY, CDR2 SYGVKD. This CDR3 spans 16 amino acids. The CDR3 spells CAISESSGGLYNEQFF. The CDR3 DNA is TGTGCCATCAGTGAGTCCAGCGGGGGACTCTACAATGAGCAGTTCTTC.

This chain links TRBV24-1 with TRBJ2-5, with 8 positions matching TRBD1. This CDR3 is 14 amino acids long. Germline-derived CDR1 and CDR2 are KGHDR and SFDVKD. The trim removed 6 bases at V and 2 bases at J, leaving 4 bases unmatched. CDR3 in DNA: TGTGCCACCAGTCGACAGGGGTTGCAAGAGACCCAGTACTTC. Its protein product is CATSRQGLQETQYF.

This rearrangement joins TRBV4-1 to TRBJ2-1; TRBD1 is a possible D gene (6 bases). Germline CDR1 reads MGHRA; CDR2 reads YSYEKL. V lost 0 bases, J lost 7 bases, and 10 bases lay in between. This CDR3 comprises 14 residues. The CDR3 is CASSQEWGPNEQFF. The CDR3 region has the DNA TGCGCCAGCAGCCAAGAATGGGGGCCTAATGAGCAGTTCTTC.

This clonotype has just a few counts. V usage is TRBV25-1 and J usage is TRBJ2-7; 9 bases match TRBD1. This CDR3 is 12 amino acids long. The germline gives CDR1 MGHDK, CDR2 SYGVNS. V was clipped by 6 bases and J by 6 bases; unmatched bases: 3. The CDR3 nucleotides are TGTGCCAGCAGCCAGACAGGGGGCGAGCAGTACTTC. Protein sequence: CASSQTGGEQYF.

In this sample, this clonotype turned up once. The rearrangement joins TRBV11-3 to TRBJ1-2; D is uncertain. Trimming shortened V by 5 bases and J by 6 bases, and 10 bases separated the two germline ends. This CDR3 has 12 amino acids. CDR1 and CDR2 from the germline V gene are SGHNT and YENEEA. CDR3 DNA: TGTGCCAGCAGCAGAACAGACGATGGCTACACCTTC. It specifies CASSRTDDGYTF.

This clonotype occurred a few times. A read error may account for a junction end that differs from germline. The rearrangement uses TRBV18 and TRBJ2-5, with 9 bases identical to TRBD1. Germline V gene data show CDR1 as KGHSH and CDR2 as LQKENI. This CDR3 contains 14 residues. DNA for the CDR3: TGTGCCAGCTCCGGGACAGGGACTCAAGAGGCCCAGTACTTC. Translated, it gives CASSGTGTQEAQYF. Complete variable domain (other parts from reference TRBV18 and TRBJ2-5): NAGVMQNPRHLVRRRGQEARLRCSPMKGHSHVYWYRQLPEEGLKFMVYLQKENIIDESGMPKERFSAEFPKEGPSILRIQQVVRGDSAAYFCASSGTGTQEAQYFGPGTRLLVL.

The CDR3 region is CASSSNARAGAYEQYF. The CDR3, as DNA: TGTGCCAGCAGCTCTAATGCCCGGGCGGGAGCCTACGAGCAGTACTTC. V usage is TRBV7-2 and J usage is TRBJ2-7, with 7 bases aligning to TRBD2. The CDR3 length is 16 residues. Germline V gives CDR1 SGHTA, CDR2 FQGNSA. The V and J ends lost 4 bases and 2 bases, in that order; junction bases with no gene match: 11. Full variable domain (rest looked up from reference TRBV7-2 and TRBJ2-7): GAGVSQSPSNKVTEKGKDVELRCDPISGHTALYWYRQSLGQGLEFLIYFQGNSAPDKSGLPSDRFSAERTGGSVSTLTIQRTQQEDSAVYLCASSSNARAGAYEQYFGPGTRLTVT.

This clonotype was counted a few times. The chain links TRBV4-3 to TRBJ2-1; the match to TRBD2 covers 7 bases. CDR3 length: 16 residues. With V trimmed by 0 bases and J by 2 bases, 4 bases remained unmatched. Germline CDR1 LGHNA, CDR2 YSLEER. CDR3 residues: CASSQDGSGAYNEQFF. CDR3 coding DNA: TGCGCCAGCAGCCAAGATGGGAGCGGGGCCTACAATGAGCAGTTCTTC.

CDR3 nucleotide sequence: TGTGCCAGCAGGTCGGGGGGCGCCTGGGGAGATACGCAGTATTTT. It encodes CASRSGGAWGDTQYF. The chain couples TRBV27 to TRBJ2-3; D possibly corresponds to TRBD2 (7 bases). V gave up 6 bases and J gave up 5 bases, with 18 bases separating them. Germline V gene lookup returns CDR1 MNHEY and CDR2 SMNVEV (reference sequence). The CDR3 loop spans 15 amino acids.

This chain connects TRBV3-1 to TRBJ1-1; no clear D. Germline-derived CDR1 and CDR2 are LGHDT and YNNKEL (reference sequence). The CDR3 totals 13 residues. Deletions cut 1 base from V and 3 bases from J, with 6 bases between. CDR3 sequence: CASSQAGYTEAFF. CDR3 coding DNA: TGTGCCAGCAGCCAAGCCGGATACACTGAAGCTTTCTTT.

The chain uses TRBV4-1 and TRBJ2-2, with unresolved D. Trimming shortened V by 8 bases and J by 1 base, and 11 bases separated the two germline ends. Germline-derived CDR1 and CDR2 are MGHRA and YSYEKL. The CDR3 is 14 amino acids. The CDR3 spells CASGDGLNTGELFF. CDR3 nucleotide sequence: TGCGCCAGCGGCGACGGTCTGAACACCGGGGAGCTGTTTTTT.

The chain uses TRBV28 and TRBJ2-7; D is unresolved. Germline V gene sequence: CDR1 MDHEN, CDR2 SYDVKM. This CDR3 spans 15 amino acids. Trimming stripped 3 bases from V and 0 bases from J, with 12 bases between. CDR3 protein: CASSFNPELSYEQYF. The CDR3 DNA follows: TGTGCCAGCAGTTTTAATCCGGAACTCTCCTACGAGCAGTACTTC.

This clonotype was detected only a few times. The CDR3 sequence is CASSLLGGGGNTIYF. The CDR3 region has the DNA TGTGCCAGCAGCTTGCTCGGGGGGGGTGGAAACACCATATATTTT. The rearrangement joins TRBV7-2 to TRBJ1-3; maybe TRBD1 (5 bases). The germline V gene encodes CDR1 SGHTA and CDR2 FQGNSA. V lost 3 bases, J lost 3 bases, and 12 bases lay in between. This CDR3 comprises 15 residues.

The chain uses TRBV11-3 and TRBJ2-5; D is possibly TRBD1 (5 bases). Germline-derived CDR1 and CDR2 are SGHNT and YENEEA. The CDR3 contains 13 residues. The V and J ends lost 5 bases and 4 bases respectively, with 11 bases between them. The CDR3 DNA reads TGTGCCAGCAGCGAATGGGGCGGAGAGACCCAGTACTTC. Its protein is CASSEWGGETQYF.

Turning to this clonotype: Because the CDR3 is missing its conserved closing phenylalanine or tryptophan, this is likely a read error. V usage is TRBV5-1 and J usage is TRBJ2-7; 8 bases map to TRBD1. In germline, CDR1 is SGHRS, CDR2 YFSETQ. V was clipped by 5 bases and J by 7 bases; unmatched bases: 8. The CDR3 has 13 residues. The CDR3: CASREGQVYEQYI. In nucleotides, the CDR3 is TGCGCCAGCAGGGAGGGACAGGTCTATGAGCAGTACATC.

The chain joins TRBV27 to TRBJ1-2; 7 positions agree with TRBD1. Germline trimming cut 5 bases from V and 4 bases from J; bases unmatched to any gene: 7. CDR1 is MNHEY, CDR2 SMNVEV, per germline (reference sequence). The CDR3 contains 14 residues. CDR3 residues: CASSPPTGFYGYTF. The CDR3, as DNA: TGTGCCAGCAGTCCCCCGACAGGGTTCTATGGCTACACCTTC.

As to this clonotype: Compared with germline, one end of the junction differs, possibly owing to a read error. The CDR3 region has the DNA TGTGCCAGCAGCTTAGCGGGGCAAGCCAAAGACATTCAGTACTTC. Its translation is CASSLAGQAKDIQYF. The chain recombines TRBV7-9 with TRBJ2-4; perhaps TRBD1 as D (5 bases). Per germline, CDR1 SEHNR and CDR2 FQNEAQ (reference sequence). The CDR3 covers 15 residues. Together with reference TRBV7-9 and TRBJ2-4, the CDR3 gives the full variable domain: DTGVSQNPRHKITKRGQNVTFRCDPISEHNRLYWYRQTLGQGPEFLTYFQNEAQLEKSRLLSDRFSAERPKGSFSTLEIQRTEQGDSAMYLCASSLAGQAKDIQYFGAGTRLSVL.

The chain couples TRBV4-3 to TRBJ2-5, with D possibly matching TRBD2 (6 bases). The ends were cut back, 0 bases at V and 2 bases at J, with 16 bases in the middle. In germline, CDR1 is LGHNA, CDR2 YSLEER. CDR3 length equals 17 residues. The CDR3 spells CASSQDKVGGPQETQYF. The CDR3 region has the DNA TGCGCCAGCAGCCAAGATAAGGTCGGAGGGCCTCAAGAGACCCAGTACTTC.

CDR3 sequence (DNA): TGCAGCGTTGCCCTGGACAGGGTAGATACGCAGTATTTT. It yields the protein CSVALDRVDTQYF. The rearrangement links TRBV29-1 to TRBJ2-3; 8 positions match TRBD1. CDR3 length: 13 residues. J was trimmed by 5 bases and V by 4 bases; bases with no gene match: 5. Germline CDR1 and CDR2: SQVTM and ANQGSEA.

V gene TRBV7-2 combines with J gene TRBJ2-7, with TRBD2 identical over 11 bases. The trim removed 5 bases at V and 1 base at J, leaving 7 bases unmatched. CDR1 and CDR2 (germline): SGHTA, FQGNSA. The CDR3 runs to 16 residues. Written as DNA, the CDR3 is TGTGCCAGCAGCCCGAAGGGGACTAGCGGTTCCTACGAGCAGTACTTC. Translating gives CASSPKGTSGSYEQYF.

This chain connects TRBV12-3 or TRBV12-4 to TRBJ1-2; TRBD1 aligns across 7 bases. Trimming took 2 bases from V and 8 from J; bases not matched to a gene: 8. This CDR3 has 14 residues. The CDR3 DNA reads as TGTGCCAGCAGTTTATGGCAGGGGGACGGCGGCTACACCTTC. Its translation is CASSLWQGDGGYTF.

In its sample, this clonotype was seen once. The chain employs TRBV6-5 and TRBJ2-1; 7 nucleotides match TRBD1. Trimming at V came to 6 bases and at J to 10 bases, leaving 6 bases not matched to a gene. The CDR3 is 12 residues long. Germline V gene sequence: CDR1 MNHEY, CDR2 SVGAGI. The CDR3 bases are TGTGCCAGCAGGCTTAAAGGGGGCGAGCAGTTCTTC. This codes for CASRLKGGEQFF.